This T cell receptor (beta chain) was recorded in a study of Ad26.COV2.S vaccination and SARS-CoV-2 variants. Sequencing used immunoSEQ multiplex PCR; TCRdb keeps in-frame clones, though not all of them. The sample lists about 250,000 clones; approximately 87% were seen once. As for treatment: about 20 received Ad26.COV2.S at low or high dose, single or two shots; about 5 received placebo; per-sample allocation not given. The samples date from day 63 after the first vaccine or placebo injection. With regard to this clone: Its antigen is undetermined.

Study-level points and caveats: People who got the vaccine had more spike-specific TCR breadth than people who got placebo. Analyses that measured TCR breadth and depth may have underestimated total T cell responses.

CDR3 length: 12 residues. V lost 3 bases and J lost 7, with 9 bases in between. Germline CDR1 LNHDA, CDR2 SQIVND (reference sequence). The sequence was obtained from a person aged 18-65 years who received the Ad26.COV2.S COVID-19 vaccine or a placebo. Sequences were derived from peripheral blood, sampled in a trial of Ad26.COV2.S vaccine versus placebo. The chain is built from TRBV19 and TRBJ1-1; D unresolved. In DNA, the CDR3 is TGTGCCAGTAGTATTTTGGGTAATGAAGCTTTCTTT. This translates into CASSILGNEAFF.